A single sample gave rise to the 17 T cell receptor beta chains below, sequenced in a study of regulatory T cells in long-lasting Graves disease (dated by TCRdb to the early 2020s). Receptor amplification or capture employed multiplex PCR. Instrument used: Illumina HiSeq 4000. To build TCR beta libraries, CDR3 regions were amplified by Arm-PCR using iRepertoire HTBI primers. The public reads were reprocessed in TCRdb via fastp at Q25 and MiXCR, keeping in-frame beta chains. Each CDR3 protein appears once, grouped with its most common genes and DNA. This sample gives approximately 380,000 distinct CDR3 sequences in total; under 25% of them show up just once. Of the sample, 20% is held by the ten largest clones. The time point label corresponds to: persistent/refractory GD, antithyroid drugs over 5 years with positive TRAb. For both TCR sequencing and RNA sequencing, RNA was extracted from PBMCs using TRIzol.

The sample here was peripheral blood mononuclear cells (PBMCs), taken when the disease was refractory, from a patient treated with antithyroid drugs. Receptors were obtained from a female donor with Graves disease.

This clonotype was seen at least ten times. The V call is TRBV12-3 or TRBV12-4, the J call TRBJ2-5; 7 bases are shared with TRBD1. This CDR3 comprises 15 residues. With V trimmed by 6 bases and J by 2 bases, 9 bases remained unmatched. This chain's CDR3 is CASRFLDRQQETQYF. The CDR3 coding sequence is TGTGCCAGCAGATTCCTGGACAGGCAACAAGAGACCCAGTACTTC.

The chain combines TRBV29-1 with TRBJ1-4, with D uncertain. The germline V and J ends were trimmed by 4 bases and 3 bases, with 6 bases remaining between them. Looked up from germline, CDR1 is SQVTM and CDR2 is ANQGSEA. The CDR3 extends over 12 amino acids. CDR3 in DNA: TGCAGCGTTGTTCAGCCTAATGAAAAACTGTTTTTT. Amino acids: CSVVQPNEKLFF.

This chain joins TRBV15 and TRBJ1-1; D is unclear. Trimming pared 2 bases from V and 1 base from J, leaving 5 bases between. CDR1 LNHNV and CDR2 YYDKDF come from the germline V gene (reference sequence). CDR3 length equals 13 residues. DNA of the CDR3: TGTGCCACCAGCAGATGGGGGAACACTGAAGCTTTCTTT. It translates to CATSRWGNTEAFF.

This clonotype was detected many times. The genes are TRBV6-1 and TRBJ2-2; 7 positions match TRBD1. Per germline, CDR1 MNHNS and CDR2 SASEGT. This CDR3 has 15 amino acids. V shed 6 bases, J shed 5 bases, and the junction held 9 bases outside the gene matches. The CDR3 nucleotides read TGTGCCAGCAGACTAACAGGGGCGGGTACCGGGGAGCTGTTTTTT. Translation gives CASRLTGAGTGELFF.

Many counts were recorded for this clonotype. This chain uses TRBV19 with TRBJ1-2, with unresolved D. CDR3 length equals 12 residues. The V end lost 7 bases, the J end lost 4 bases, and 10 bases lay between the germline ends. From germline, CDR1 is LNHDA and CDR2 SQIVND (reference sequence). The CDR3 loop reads CASKKTGYGYTF. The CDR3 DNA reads TGTGCCAGTAAAAAGACGGGCTATGGCTACACCTTC. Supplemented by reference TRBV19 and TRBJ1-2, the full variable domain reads DGGITQSPKYLFRKEGQNVTLSCEQNLNHDAMYWYRQDPGQGLRLIYYSQIVNDFQKGDIAEGYSVSREKKESFPLTVTSAQKNPTAFYLCASKKTGYGYTFGSGTRLTVV.

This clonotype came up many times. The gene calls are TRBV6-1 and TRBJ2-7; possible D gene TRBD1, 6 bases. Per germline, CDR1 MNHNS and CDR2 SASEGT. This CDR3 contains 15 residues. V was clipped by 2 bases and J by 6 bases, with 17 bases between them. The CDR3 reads CASSEYGTWPLEQYF. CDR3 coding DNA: TGTGCCAGCAGTGAATACGGGACATGGCCTCTCGAGCAGTACTTC.

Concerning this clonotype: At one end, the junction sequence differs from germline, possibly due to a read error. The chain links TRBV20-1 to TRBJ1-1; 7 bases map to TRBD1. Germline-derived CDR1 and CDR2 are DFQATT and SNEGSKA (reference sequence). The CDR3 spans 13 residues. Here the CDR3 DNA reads TGCAGTGCGACAGGGTACTATGACACTGAAGCTTCCTTT. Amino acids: CSATGYYDTEASF.

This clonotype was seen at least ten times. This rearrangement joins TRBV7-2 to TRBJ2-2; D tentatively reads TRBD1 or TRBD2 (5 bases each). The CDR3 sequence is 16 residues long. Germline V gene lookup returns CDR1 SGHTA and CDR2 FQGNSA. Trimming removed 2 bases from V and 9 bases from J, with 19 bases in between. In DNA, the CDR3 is TGTGCCAGCAGCTTAACAGAACCGGGGAGACAGAGGGAGCTGTTTTTT. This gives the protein CASSLTEPGRQRELFF.

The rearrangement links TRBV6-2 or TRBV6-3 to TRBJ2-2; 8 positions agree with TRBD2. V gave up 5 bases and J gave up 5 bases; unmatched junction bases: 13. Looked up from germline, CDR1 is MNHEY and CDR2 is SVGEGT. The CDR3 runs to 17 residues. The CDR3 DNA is TGTGCCAGCAGTGAAGCCTTAGCGGGGTGGGGAACCGGGGAGCTGTTTTTT. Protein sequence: CASSEALAGWGTGELFF.

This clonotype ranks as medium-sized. The CDR3, as DNA: TGTGCCAGCAGCCAAGGATCAGACAACTATGGCTACACCTTC. This encodes CASSQGSDNYGYTF. This chain uses TRBV3-1 with TRBJ1-2; no firm D call. Trimming removed 1 base from V and 2 bases from J, with 8 bases in between. In germline, CDR1 is LGHDT, CDR2 YNNKEL (reference sequence). This CDR3 contains 14 residues.

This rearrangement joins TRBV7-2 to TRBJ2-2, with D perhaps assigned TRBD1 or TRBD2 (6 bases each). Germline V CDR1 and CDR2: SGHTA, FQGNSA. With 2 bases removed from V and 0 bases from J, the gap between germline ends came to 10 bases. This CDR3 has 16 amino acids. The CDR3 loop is CASSLRGAANTGELFF. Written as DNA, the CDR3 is TGTGCCAGCAGCTTAAGGGGGGCAGCGAACACCGGGGAGCTGTTTTTT.

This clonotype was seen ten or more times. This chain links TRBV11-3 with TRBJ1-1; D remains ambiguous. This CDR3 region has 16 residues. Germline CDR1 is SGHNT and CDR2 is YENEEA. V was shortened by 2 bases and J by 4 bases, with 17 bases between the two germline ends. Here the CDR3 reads CASSLRARSSSTEAFF. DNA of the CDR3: TGTGCCAGCAGCTTAAGGGCCAGGAGTTCTAGCACTGAAGCTTTCTTT.

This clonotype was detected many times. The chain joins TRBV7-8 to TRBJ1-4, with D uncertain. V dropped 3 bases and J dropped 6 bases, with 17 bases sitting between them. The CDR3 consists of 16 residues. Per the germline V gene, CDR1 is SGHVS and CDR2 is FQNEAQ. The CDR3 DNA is TGTGCCAGCAGCTTGGTTAGGTGGGGTGGCGATGAAAAACTGTTTTTT. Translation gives CASSLVRWGGDEKLFF.

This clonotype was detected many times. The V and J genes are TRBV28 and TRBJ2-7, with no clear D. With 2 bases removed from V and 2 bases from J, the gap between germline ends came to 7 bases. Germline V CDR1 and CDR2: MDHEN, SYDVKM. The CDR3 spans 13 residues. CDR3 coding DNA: TGTGCCAGCAGTTTAGTGAAACCCTACGAGCAGTACTTC. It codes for CASSLVKPYEQYF.

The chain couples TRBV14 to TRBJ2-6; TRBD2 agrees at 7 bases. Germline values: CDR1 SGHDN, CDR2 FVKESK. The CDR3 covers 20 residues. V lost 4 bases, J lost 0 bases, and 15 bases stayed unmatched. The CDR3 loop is CASSPKFIGTTSSGANVLTF. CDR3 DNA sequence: TGTGCCAGCAGCCCCAAGTTTATAGGGACTACGAGCTCTGGGGCCAACGTCCTGACTTTC.

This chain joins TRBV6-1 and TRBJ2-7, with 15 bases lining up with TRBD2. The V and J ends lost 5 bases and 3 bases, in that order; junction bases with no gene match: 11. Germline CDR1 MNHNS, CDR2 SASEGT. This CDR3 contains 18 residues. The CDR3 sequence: CASSPGLAGGPLLYEQYF. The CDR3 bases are TGTGCCAGCAGTCCCGGACTAGCGGGAGGGCCTTTACTCTACGAGCAGTACTTC.

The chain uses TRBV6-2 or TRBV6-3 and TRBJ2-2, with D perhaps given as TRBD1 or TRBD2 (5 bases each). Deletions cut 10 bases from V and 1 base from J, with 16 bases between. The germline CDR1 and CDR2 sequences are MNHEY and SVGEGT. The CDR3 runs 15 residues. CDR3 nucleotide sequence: TGTGCCACCGTACCCGGGACGGGGAACACCGGGGAGCTGTTTTTT. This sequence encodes CATVPGTGNTGELFF.